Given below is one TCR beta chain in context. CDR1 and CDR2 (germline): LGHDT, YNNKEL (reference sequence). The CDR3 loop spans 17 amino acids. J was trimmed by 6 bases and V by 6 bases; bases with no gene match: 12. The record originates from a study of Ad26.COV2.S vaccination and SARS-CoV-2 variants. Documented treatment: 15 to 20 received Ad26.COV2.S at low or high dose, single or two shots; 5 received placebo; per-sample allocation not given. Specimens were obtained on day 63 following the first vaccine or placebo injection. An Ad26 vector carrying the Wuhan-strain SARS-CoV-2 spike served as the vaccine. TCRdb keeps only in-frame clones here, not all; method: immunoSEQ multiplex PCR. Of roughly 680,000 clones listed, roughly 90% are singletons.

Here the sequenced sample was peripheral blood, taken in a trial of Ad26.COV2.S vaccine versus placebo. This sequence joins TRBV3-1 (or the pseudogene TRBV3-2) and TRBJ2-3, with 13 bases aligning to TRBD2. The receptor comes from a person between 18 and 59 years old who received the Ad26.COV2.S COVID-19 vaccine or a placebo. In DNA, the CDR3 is TGTGCCAGCAGTTTCCCTTCTGGACTAGCGGGGGAGGATACGCAGTATTTT. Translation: CASSFPSGLAGEDTQYF.